What follows are 15 T cell receptor beta chains derived from one specimen sequenced in a study of T cells in pancreatic ductal adenocarcinoma. Surgery without prior neoadjuvant therapy was the treatment of the selected pancreatic ductal adenocarcinoma patients. Method: immunoSEQ multiplex PCR; TCRdb's copy keeps in-frame clones and lacks some. This repertoire shows about 31,000 clones, roughly nine tenths found once; its top ten account for roughly 2.2%. The sequencing input was PBMCs. The receptors derive from a human donor with pancreatic ductal adenocarcinoma.

This clone was counted once. The chain uses TRBV7-2 and TRBJ1-2, with D hard to call. CDR1 is SGHTA, CDR2 FQGNSA, per germline. Trimming left V 2 bases short and J 6 bases short, with 13 bases between. There are 14 residues in the CDR3. The CDR3 DNA follows: TGTGCCAGCAGCTTACGGGTTCTGGGCGATGGCTACACCTTC. This encodes CASSLRVLGDGYTF.

The chain employs TRBV6-6 and TRBJ2-7, with 7 bases identical to TRBD2. The germline V gene encodes CDR1 MNHNY and CDR2 SVGAGI (reference sequence). This CDR3 spans 13 amino acids. CDR3 amino acids: CGPWWEGSYEQYF. The CDR3 DNA follows: TGTGGACCCTGGTGGGAGGGATCCTACGAGCAGTACTTC.

The gene calls are TRBV5-1 and TRBJ2-3, with a weak D call TRBD2 (7 bases). The CDR3 length is 16 residues. Per germline, CDR1 SGHRS and CDR2 YFSETQ. With 2 bases removed from V and 4 bases from J, the gap between germline ends came to 17 bases. The CDR3 spells CASSFRGFGGPDTQYF. The CDR3 DNA reads as TGCGCCAGCAGCTTCAGAGGGTTCGGGGGGCCAGATACGCAGTATTTT.

This sequence joins TRBV4-1 and TRBJ2-3; 9 bases agree with TRBD2. Germline V gives CDR1 MGHRA, CDR2 YSYEKL. This CDR3 contains 16 residues. J gave up 2 bases and V 4 bases, and 7 bases lay outside the gene matches. CDR3 residues: CASSRVLAGVTDTQYF. In DNA, the CDR3 is TGCGCCAGCAGCCGAGTGTTAGCGGGAGTCACAGATACGCAGTATTTT.

The chain has TRBV5-5 and TRBJ1-2, with D maybe TRBD1 (6 bases). Trimming removed 2 bases at V and 3 bases at J, with 11 bases between. The CDR3 length is 14 residues. Germline V CDR1 and CDR2: SGHKS, YYEKEE (reference sequence). The DNA of the CDR3 is TGTGCCAGCAGCTTAAACACAGGGCACTATGGCTACACCTTC. Translation gives CASSLNTGHYGYTF.

The rearrangement uses TRBV19 and TRBJ1-5; D is possibly TRBD1 (5 bases). Germline assignment: CDR1 LNHDA and CDR2 SQIVND (reference sequence). The CDR3 is made up of 15 amino acids. V lost 3 bases and J lost 6, with 15 bases in between. Written as DNA, the CDR3 is TGTGCCAGTAGTATTGTAACAGGTGGTGGTCAGCCCCAGCATTTT. Translating it yields CASSIVTGGGQPQHF.

The chain has TRBV19 and TRBJ1-5, with a possible D match to TRBD1 (5 bases). The CDR3 has 15 amino acids. Trimming removed 1 base from V and 8 bases from J, with 15 bases in between. Germline V CDR1 and CDR2: LNHDA, SQIVND (reference sequence). The CDR3 is CASSIVGAGGEPQHF. The CDR3 nucleotides are TGTGCCAGTAGTATAGTTGGGGCGGGCGGAGAGCCCCAGCATTTT.

The count of this clone is one. J is TRBJ2-3 and V is TRBV5-6; D not resolved. Trimming stripped 1 base from V and 1 base from J, with 7 bases between. CDR1 is SGHDT and CDR2 is YYEEEE in the germline V gene. CDR3 length: 14 amino acids. The CDR3: CASSLPARTDTQYF. CDR3 in DNA: TGTGCCAGCAGCTTGCCAGCGCGCACAGATACGCAGTATTTT.

V usage is TRBV7-2 and J usage is TRBJ1-4, with TRBD1 as a possible D gene (5 bases). Germline-derived CDR1 and CDR2 are SGHTA and FQGNSA. V dropped 4 bases and J dropped 8 bases, with 11 bases sitting between them. CDR3 length: 13 amino acids. CDR3 sequence (DNA): TGTGCCAGCAGCTGGCGAGGGGACGAAAAACTGTTTTTT. The encoded protein is CASSWRGDEKLFF.

The chain recombines TRBV5-1 with TRBJ2-2; D is perhaps TRBD2 (5 bases). The CDR3 has 12 amino acids. In germline, CDR1 is SGHRS, CDR2 YFSETQ. The V end was cut by 4 bases, the J end by 8 bases, with 9 bases between. The chain's CDR3 is CASSNQRGELFF. The CDR3 DNA follows: TGCGCCAGCAGCAATCAGCGGGGGGAGCTGTTTTTT.

J is TRBJ2-7 and V is TRBV5-1; the match to TRBD2 covers 14 bases. J was trimmed by 3 bases and V by 0 bases; bases with no gene match: 5. Germline V CDR1 and CDR2: SGHRS, YFSETQ. The CDR3 length is 17 residues. The CDR3 loop is CASSLGLAGGSGYEQYF. In nucleotides, the CDR3 is TGCGCCAGCAGCTTGGGACTAGCGGGAGGGTCTGGCTACGAGCAGTACTTC.

The chain has TRBV7-2 and TRBJ1-2, with D unresolved. There are 15 residues in the CDR3. The germline V and J ends were trimmed by 2 bases and 8 bases, with 18 bases remaining between them. The germline V gene encodes CDR1 SGHTA and CDR2 FQGNSA. The chain's CDR3 is CASSLSRSVPGGYTF. CDR3 coding DNA: TGTGCCAGCAGCTTAAGTAGGTCGGTGCCTGGAGGCTACACCTTC. The full variable domain, completed using reference TRBV7-2 and TRBJ1-2, is GAGVSQSPSNKVTEKGKDVELRCDPISGHTALYWYRQSLGQGLEFLIYFQGNSAPDKSGLPSDRFSAERTGGSVSTLTIQRTQQEDSAVYLCASSLSRSVPGGYTFGSGTRLTVV.

The chain combines TRBV5-1 with TRBJ2-2; D may be TRBD1 (6 bases). This CDR3 is built from 15 residues. Germline-derived CDR1 and CDR2 are SGHRS and YFSETQ. Trimming removed 4 bases from V and 2 bases from J, with 12 bases in between. The CDR3: CASSARTANTGELFF. DNA of the CDR3: TGCGCCAGCAGCGCTAGGACAGCTAACACCGGGGAGCTGTTTTTT. Complete variable domain (other parts from reference TRBV5-1 and TRBJ2-2): KAGVTQTPRYLIKTRGQQVTLSCSPISGHRSVSWYQQTPGQGLQFLFEYFSETQRNKGNFPGRFSGRQFSNSRSEMNVSTLELGDSALYLCASSARTANTGELFFGEGSRLTVL.

This chain connects TRBV19 to TRBJ2-7, with 12 bases identical to TRBD1. V lost 4 bases and J lost 2; bases outside the gene matches: 15. Germline loops: CDR1 LNHDA, CDR2 SQIVND (reference sequence). The CDR3 length is 19 residues. Written as DNA, the CDR3 is TGTGCCAGTAGTACTCTATCCGGGACAGGGGGCCATCGACCCTACGAGCAGTACTTC. Translating it yields CASSTLSGTGGHRPYEQYF.

This chain uses TRBV6-6 with TRBJ2-5; D is ambiguous. The length of the CDR3 is 11 residues. Germline V CDR1 and CDR2: MNHNY, SVGAGI (reference sequence). Deletions cut 5 bases from V and 6 bases from J, with 7 bases between. The CDR3 bases are TGTGCCAGCAGTCCCGCGAAGACCCAGTACTTC. This encodes CASSPAKTQYF.